There are many counts of the clone carrying this T cell receptor beta chain. Its antigen is as yet unknown. All of the isolated RNA was reverse transcribed, so expressed TCRB transcripts were sequenced. Clones were sequenced by immunoSEQ multiplex PCR, and TCRdb holds only the in-frame ones, with some missing. The data contain 120,000 to 150,000 clones, about 12% of them singletons. The germline CDR1 and CDR2 sequences are SQVTM and ANQGSEA. V shed 5 bases and J 1 base; nucleotides not matched to a gene: 9. This CDR3 region has 15 residues. This sample is drawn from a study of beta chain features in type 1 diabetes. Study-wide results and caveats: When cDNA is sequenced, cells with high TCR expression could be over-represented. In all four CD4+ subsets, TCRB CDR3 length was significantly, moderately reduced in type 1 diabetes. HLA influence on TCRB rearrangement stayed unresolved here.

Sorting based on CD45RO/CCR7/CD25/CD127/CD95/CD27 separated CD4+ naive, central memory, regulatory and stem cell-like memory cells. The chain couples TRBV29-1 to TRBJ1-1; 8 bases match TRBD1. Sequencing input: central memory CD4+ T cells from blood. This TCR was recovered from a man aged 18 to 30 with type 1 diabetes. For the CDR3, the DNA is TGCAGCGTTCGTCCCGGGACAGGATCGAACACTGAAGCTTTCTTT. This translates into CSVRPGTGSNTEAFF.